Sequencing of this T cell receptor (beta chain) was carried out in a study of neurological immune-mediated disorders (dated by TCRdb to the late 2010s). As for the study more broadly: The study compared peripheral blood TCR-beta repertoires of HTLV-I-associated myelopathy (HAM/TSP) patients, multiple sclerosis patients and healthy controls using UMI-based sequencing. The cohort was made up of about 68 subjects, consisting of roughly 14 HAM/TSP patients, around 35 multiple sclerosis patients and around 20 healthy controls. Longitudinal samples, technical triplicates and paired sorted CD4+ and CD8+ T-cell subsets, alongside PBMC samples, were included among the approximately 98 TCR-beta libraries.

cDNA was synthesized by template-switch 5'RACE using a primer with a 10-nucleotide random unique molecular identifier that tagged each TCR transcript. Over 170 million TCR-beta sequences, covering 15-18 subjects, were produced in each sequencing run. The RNeasy kit was used to extract total RNA. The KAPA Real-time Library Amplification kit was used to amplify TCR-beta VDJ regions with primers targeting the TCR constant region and the 5'RACE anchor. A first PCR added sample indexes and Illumina adaptors, and a second PCR then raised library yield. After Ampure bead purification, the roughly 650 bp TCR product was size-selected on a 2% E-gel SizeSelection system. Before pooling, library quality was checked on a Bioanalyzer, concentration was measured with Qubit, and libraries were quantified with the Kapa Library Quantification kit. An Illumina HiSeq 2500 was used to sequence the libraries paired-end at 2 x 150 bp. To increase sequence diversity, about 25-31% phiX was spiked into each library pool. The authors processed their data as follows. Quality-filtered reads were processed with the UMI-based MiGEC pipeline, which removed over 75% of raw TCR sequences during error correction. IMGT germline references were used for aligning VDJ genes, and each clonotype was defined as a unique CDR3 amino acid sequence together with its V-J genes. Clonal expansion, Shannon diversity and CDR3 relatedness were evaluated with VDJtools (CalcPairwiseDistances, ClusterSamples), while phylogenetic trees were built in CLCbio workbench. Using coefficient-of-variation modelling across technical triplicates, the study counted a clone as expanded if it had at least 8 unique UMIs. TCRdb reprocessing: public reads trimmed at Q25 with fastp, clones called with MiXCR, in-frame beta chains kept. Entries are consolidated by CDR3 protein sequence, retaining the most common genes and DNA. It is TCRdb's table, rather than the study itself, that gives the V and J calls and clone size. Recorded for this sample are 84,000 or so distinct CDR3 sequences; approximately 10% of them occurred a single time. The ten largest clones represent roughly 2% of the sample.

This clonotype was recorded many times. Its antigen remains unidentified. No base quality values were provided; no much bigger clone lies one nucleotide off. Broad study findings and their caveats: The highest TCR clonal expansion was observed in HAM/TSP patients, whereas the lowest was observed in MS patients, even when compared with healthy controls. No identical CDR3 amino acid sequences were shared among expanded clones across subjects, suggesting private TCR-beta repertoires in all groups.

Inclusive of the bounding cysteine and phenylalanine, the CDR3 is 15 residues long. Only CDR3 DNA is held: 45 bases, read in frame from base 1. CDR1 and CDR2, looked up from the germline V gene (reference sequence), are DFQATT and SNEGSKA. V trim: 4 bases; J trim: 5 bases; unmatched bases: 13. Healthy controls were blood bank volunteers in Maryland, USA. Unsorted PBMC libraries were generated from 2 million PBMCs stored in RNAlater at -80 °C until RNA extraction. Peripheral blood was subjected to Ficoll-Hypaque density gradient centrifugation to isolate PBMCs, which were then cryopreserved in liquid nitrogen.

This TCR was recovered from a man aged 35 to 55 in good health. The receptor chain draws on TRBV20-1 and TRBJ1-2; 7 junctional bases match TRBD1. What was sequenced was PBMCs. CDR3 sequence: CSATPTGRREYGYTF. The bases read TGCAGTGCTACCCCGACAGGGCGAAGGGAGTATGGCTACACCTTC.